The 21 T cell receptor beta chains in this list originate from one sample, sequenced in a study of T cell responses to AZD1222 COVID-19 vaccine. Profiled with immunoSEQ multiplex PCR; TCRdb holds only in-frame clones, not every one. Of some 140,000 clones detected, about 90% appear once; the ten largest clones hold 5.5%. Sample: peripheral blood, taken on day 0 of AZD1222 vaccination. These receptors all stem from an adult in good health.

The chain has TRBV5-8 and TRBJ2-5; D not resolved. Trimming cost V 2 bases and J 6 bases, with 11 bases left between them. The germline V gene has CDR1 SGHTS and CDR2 YDEGEE. This CDR3 region has 13 residues. The CDR3 here is CASSFTDRQTQYF. The CDR3 DNA follows: TGTGCCAGCAGCTTCACAGATCGCCAGACCCAGTACTTC.

The chain uses TRBV7-2 and TRBJ2-7; 12 positions agree with TRBD2. The CDR3 is 16 residues long. The germline V gene encodes CDR1 SGHTA and CDR2 FQGNSA. After removal of 3 bases from V and 3 bases from J, the junction contained 6 bases not matched to a gene. CDR3 nucleotide sequence: TGTGCCAGCAGCTTCCTCCGGACTAGCGGGAACTACGAGCAGTACTTC. Amino acids: CASSFLRTSGNYEQYF.

The chain is built from TRBV30 and TRBJ1-1, with 7 bases matching TRBD1. CDR3 length: 15 residues. Looked up from germline, CDR1 is GTSNPN and CDR2 is SVGIG (reference sequence). V was clipped by 2 bases and J by 6 bases; unmatched bases: 12. The CDR3 loop is CAWSNWGTAKAEAFF. CDR3 bases: TGTGCCTGGAGTAATTGGGGGACAGCAAAAGCTGAAGCTTTCTTT.

J is TRBJ1-2 and V is TRBV4-2; D is ambiguous. Trimming stripped 0 bases from V and 9 bases from J, with 14 bases between. Germline CDR1 reads LGHNA; CDR2 reads YNFKEQ. The CDR3 consists of 14 residues. The CDR3 region has the DNA TGTGCCAGCAGCCAAGACGCTTGGAGACAAAGCTACACCTTC. This gives the protein CASSQDAWRQSYTF.

The V gene is TRBV30, the J gene TRBJ1-4; no firm D call. The CDR3 covers 15 residues. The germline V and J ends were trimmed by 2 bases and 6 bases, with 16 bases remaining between them. CDR1 is GTSNPN and CDR2 is SVGIG in the germline V gene (reference sequence). The CDR3 nucleotides read TGTGCCTGGAGTCCCCCAACTAAGGGCCATGAAAAACTGTTTTTT. Protein sequence: CAWSPPTKGHEKLFF.

The chain uses TRBV30 and TRBJ2-1; the D is unclear. Germline lookup yields CDR1 GTSNPN and CDR2 SVGIG (reference sequence). The CDR3 consists of 12 residues. V lost 1 base to trimming and J lost 7 bases, with 8 bases between them. The DNA for the CDR3 is TGTGCCTGGAGTGCCGGGCGAAATGAGCAGTTCTTC. This translates into CAWSAGRNEQFF.

The chain combines TRBV27 with TRBJ2-2; D is unclear. This CDR3 is built from 13 residues. Per the germline V gene, CDR1 is MNHEY and CDR2 is SMNVEV (reference sequence). V was pared by 6 bases and J by 3 bases, with 8 bases between. As DNA, the CDR3 is TGTGCCAGCAGAAACCTCTACACCGGGGAGCTGTTTTTT. Translation gives CASRNLYTGELFF.

The chain has TRBV28 and TRBJ1-5, with D possibly matching TRBD1 (5 bases). There are 16 residues in the CDR3. V shed 3 bases and J shed 6 bases, with 18 bases lying between them. Germline CDR1 is MDHEN and CDR2 is SYDVKM. CDR3 protein: CASSFRWGAAGQPQHF. CDR3 DNA sequence: TGTGCCAGCAGTTTCCGTTGGGGCGCCGCGGGTCAGCCCCAGCATTTT. Together with reference TRBV28 and TRBJ1-5, the CDR3 gives the full variable domain: DVKVTQSSRYLVKRTGEKVFLECVQDMDHENMFWYRQDPGLGLRLIYFSYDVKMKEKGDIPEGYSVSREKKERFSLILESASTNQTSMYLCASSFRWGAAGQPQHFGDGTRLSIL.

This chain uses TRBV3-1 (or the pseudogene TRBV3-2) with TRBJ2-1; D not certain. Trimming removed 1 base from V and 10 bases from J, with 11 bases in between. CDR1 is LGHDT and CDR2 is YNNKEL in the germline V gene (reference sequence). There are 13 residues in the CDR3. Written as DNA, the CDR3 is TGTGCCAGCAGCCAAGGGGGAAGCTTGGAGCAGTTCTTC. Its protein is CASSQGGSLEQFF.

J is TRBJ1-6 and V is TRBV4-3, with no clear D. This CDR3 has 15 amino acids. Germline CDR1 is LGHNA and CDR2 is YSLEER. Trimming left V 1 base short and J 0 bases short, with 4 bases between. This CDR3 reads CASSQALSYNSPLHF. The CDR3 coding sequence is TGCGCCAGCAGCCAAGCCCTCTCCTATAATTCACCCCTCCACTTT.

This chain links TRBV9 with TRBJ2-7, with D possibly matching TRBD1 (6 bases). The V gene's germline CDR1 is SGDLS and CDR2 YYNGEE. Deletions cut 3 bases from V and 3 bases from J, with 13 bases between. CDR3 length: 14 amino acids. CDR3 sequence (DNA): TGTGCCAGCAGCGAGACAGGCGTGGGCTACGAGCAGTACTTC. Amino acid sequence: CASSETGVGYEQYF.

This chain connects TRBV7-8 to TRBJ1-5; D unclear. The CDR3 extends over 12 amino acids. V was shortened by 3 bases and J by 6 bases, with 6 bases between the two germline ends. Germline values: CDR1 SGHVS, CDR2 FQNEAQ. In DNA form, the CDR3 reads TGTGCCAGCAGCTTGACCGGTCAGCCCCAGCATTTT. This translates into CASSLTGQPQHF.

The chain joins TRBV4-2 to TRBJ2-1; TRBD2 is a possible D gene (5 bases). The V end lost 1 base, the J end lost 4 bases, and 8 bases lay between the germline ends. The CDR3 totals 14 residues. Germline V gene sequence: CDR1 LGHNA, CDR2 YNFKEQ. CDR3 amino acids: CASSQVGGYNEQFF. In DNA, the CDR3 is TGTGCCAGCAGCCAAGTCGGAGGATACAATGAGCAGTTCTTC.

This clone was detected only a few times. V usage is TRBV5-4 and J usage is TRBJ2-3, with 12 bases fitting TRBD2. This CDR3 comprises 16 residues. The V segment lost 4 bases and the J segment 4 bases; nucleotides outside the gene matches: 7. CDR1 and CDR2 (germline): SGHNT, YYREEE (reference sequence). The CDR3 region is CASSGRLAGVPDTQYF. Written as DNA, the CDR3 is TGTGCCAGCAGCGGCAGACTAGCGGGAGTCCCAGATACGCAGTATTTT.

J is TRBJ1-3 and V is TRBV7-3; possibly TRBD1 for D (6 bases). Between the trimmed V and J ends, which lost 3 bases and 4 bases, there was a span of 13 bases. Germline assignment: CDR1 SGHTA and CDR2 FQGTGA. The CDR3 contains 15 residues. CDR3 DNA sequence: TGTGCCAGCAGCTTGGAGGGCAGGGGAGGAAACACCATATATTTT. It codes for CASSLEGRGGNTIYF.

The chain recombines TRBV5-6 with TRBJ1-1; D is unresolved. CDR1 and CDR2 (germline): SGHDT, YYEEEE. The CDR3 totals 14 residues. The V end lost 2 bases, the J end lost 1 base, and 9 bases lay between the germline ends. CDR3 DNA: TGTGCCAGCAGCTTTCCCTCCTCGAACACTGAAGCTTTCTTT. Residues: CASSFPSSNTEAFF.

This rearrangement joins TRBV12-3 or TRBV12-4 to TRBJ1-2; D perhaps matches TRBD1 (5 bases). V lost 5 bases and J 4 bases, leaving 11 bases between the germline ends. The CDR3 totals 13 residues. The CDR3 nucleotides are TGTGCCAGCAGTCCCGGGACTGCCTATGGCTACACCTTC. It yields the protein CASSPGTAYGYTF.

The rearrangement uses TRBV30 and TRBJ2-3; 8 bases are shared with TRBD2. CDR1 GTSNPN and CDR2 SVGIG come from the germline V gene (reference sequence). CDR3 size: 15 residues. J gave up 1 base and V 2 bases, and 5 bases lay outside the gene matches. The CDR3: CAWSSPAGGTDTQYF. CDR3 coding DNA: TGTGCCTGGAGTTCCCCAGCGGGAGGCACAGATACGCAGTATTTT. The full variable domain, rest sourced from reference TRBV30 and TRBJ2-3, is SQTIHQWPATLVQPVGSPLSLECTVEGTSNPNLYWYRQAAGRGLQLLFYSVGIGQISSEVPQNLSASRPQDRQFILSSKKLLLSDSGFYLCAWSSPAGGTDTQYFGPGTRLTVL.

A remark on this clone: The sample carries other DNA sequences with the same CDR3. The chain is built from TRBV7-9 and TRBJ2-7; 7 bases align to TRBD2. Trimming removed 5 bases from V and 3 bases from J; junction bases left unmatched: 1. The length of the CDR3 is 12 residues. Germline V lookup: CDR1 SEHNR, CDR2 FQNEAQ (reference sequence). CDR3 sequence: CASSRTSYEQYF. CDR3 sequence (DNA): TGTGCCAGCAGCCGGACTAGCTACGAGCAGTACTTC.

The V and J genes are TRBV4-1 and TRBJ1-3, with 8 bases fitting TRBD1. The CDR3 contains 18 residues. Germline-derived CDR1 and CDR2 are MGHRA and YSYEKL. After removal of 1 base from V and 7 bases from J, the junction contained 15 bases not matched to a gene. As DNA, the CDR3 is TGCGCCAGCAGCCAAGTTGGCAGGGGGCCTTCGCAGTGGAACACCATATATTTT. Translation: CASSQVGRGPSQWNTIYF.

The chain combines TRBV5-1 with TRBJ2-1; 13 positions match TRBD2. The CDR3 contains 18 residues. Trimming at V came to 0 bases and at J to 5 bases, leaving 8 bases not matched to a gene. Germline V CDR1 and CDR2: SGHRS, YFSETQ. CDR3: CASSLGFRTSGSHNEQFF. Written as DNA, the CDR3 is TGCGCCAGCAGCTTGGGGTTCAGGACTAGCGGGAGTCACAATGAGCAGTTCTTC. The whole variable domain, remainder taken from reference TRBV5-1 and TRBJ2-1, is KAGVTQTPRYLIKTRGQQVTLSCSPISGHRSVSWYQQTPGQGLQFLFEYFSETQRNKGNFPGRFSGRQFSNSRSEMNVSTLELGDSALYLCASSLGFRTSGSHNEQFFGPGTRLTVL.